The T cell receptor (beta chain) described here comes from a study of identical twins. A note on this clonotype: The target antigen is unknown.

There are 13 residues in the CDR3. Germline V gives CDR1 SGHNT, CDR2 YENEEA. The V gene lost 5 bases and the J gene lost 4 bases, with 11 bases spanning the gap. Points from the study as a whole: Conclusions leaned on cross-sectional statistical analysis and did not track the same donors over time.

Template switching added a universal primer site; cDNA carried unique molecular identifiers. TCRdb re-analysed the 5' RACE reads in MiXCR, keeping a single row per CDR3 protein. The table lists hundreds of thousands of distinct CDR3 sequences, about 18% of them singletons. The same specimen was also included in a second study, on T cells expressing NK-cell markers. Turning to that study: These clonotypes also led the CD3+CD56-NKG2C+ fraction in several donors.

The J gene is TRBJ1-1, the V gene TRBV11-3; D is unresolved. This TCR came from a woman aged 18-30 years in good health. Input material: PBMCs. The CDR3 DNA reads TGTGCCAGCAGCCTTATCGAGGGCACTGAAGCTTTCTTT. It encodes CASSLIEGTEAFF.